Below, 32 T cell receptor beta chains from the same sample are listed, as sequenced in a study of blood T cell repertoires in COVID-19. The method was immunoSEQ multiplex PCR; TCRdb's version includes in-frame clones alone and lacks a portion of them. This sample has 20,000 to 25,000 clones, with more than 75% found just once. Sequencing was performed on peripheral blood. Receptors were obtained from a man between 45 and 60 years old with active COVID-19.

This clone was observed a few times. The chain couples TRBV30 to TRBJ1-1; D unclear. The CDR3 length is 11 residues. The germline V gene has CDR1 GTSNPN and CDR2 SVGIG (reference sequence). V was trimmed by 3 bases and J by 4 bases, leaving 6 bases between them. The CDR3 is CAWRYRTEAFF. As DNA, the CDR3 is TGTGCCTGGAGATATCGCACTGAAGCTTTCTTT. Full variable domain (remainder filled in from reference TRBV30 and TRBJ1-1): SQTIHQWPATLVQPVGSPLSLECTVEGTSNPNLYWYRQAAGRGLQLLFYSVGIGQISSEVPQNLSASRPQDRQFILSSKKLLLSDSGFYLCAWRYRTEAFFGQGTRLTVV.

This rearrangement joins TRBV11-1 to TRBJ1-4; 9 nucleotides match TRBD1. J gave up 5 bases and V 4 bases, and 2 bases lay outside the gene matches. Germline-derived CDR1 and CDR2 are SGHAT and FQDESV (reference sequence). The CDR3 is made up of 14 amino acids. This chain's CDR3 is CASSWTGENEKLFF. The CDR3 nucleotides are TGTGCCAGCAGCTGGACAGGGGAAAATGAAAAACTGTTTTTT. The full variable domain, with the rest looked up from reference TRBV11-1 and TRBJ1-4, is EAEVAQSPRYKITEKSQAVAFWCDPISGHATLYWYRQILGQGPELLVQFQDESVVDDSQLPKDRFSAERLKGVDSTLKIQPAELGDSAMYLCASSWTGENEKLFFGSGTQLSVL.

J is TRBJ1-1 and V is TRBV6-5, with 10 bases that match TRBD1. This CDR3 comprises 14 residues. From germline, CDR1 is MNHEY and CDR2 SVGAGI. J gave up 5 bases and V 7 bases, and 7 bases lay outside the gene matches. CDR3 DNA sequence: TGTGCCAGCATATGGACAGGGGGAATTACTGAAGCTTTCTTT. It specifies CASIWTGGITEAFF.

This clone was counted a single time. The V gene is TRBV5-5, the J gene TRBJ2-7; TRBD2 matches 7 bases. V trimming: 6 bases; J trimming: 3 bases; junction bases outside the gene matches: 15. In germline, CDR1 is SGHKS, CDR2 YYEKEE (reference sequence). CDR3 size: 16 residues. CDR3 region: CASTRGSGTARYEQYF. For the CDR3, the DNA is TGTGCCAGCACCAGAGGAAGCGGGACCGCCCGCTACGAGCAGTACTTC.

The chain links TRBV27 to TRBJ2-7; TRBD1 aligns across 9 bases. Germline V gene sequence: CDR1 MNHEY, CDR2 SMNVEV (reference sequence). V lost 2 bases and J lost 0; bases outside the gene matches: 2. The CDR3 length is 15 residues. CDR3 coding DNA: TGTGCCAGCAGTTTAGGGACAGGGAGCTCCTACGAGCAGTACTTC. This encodes CASSLGTGSSYEQYF.

The chain combines TRBV2 with TRBJ1-2, with D tentatively TRBD1 (5 bases). The CDR3 loop spans 15 amino acids. CDR1 SNHLY and CDR2 FYNNEI come from the germline V gene. Trimming took 6 bases from V and 3 from J, leaving 17 bases between them. CDR3 nucleotide sequence: TGTGCCAGCAGGGCCTTCGCGGGGGGACACTATGGCTACACCTTC. Translating it yields CASRAFAGGHYGYTF.

The V call is TRBV28, the J call TRBJ1-1, with a weak D call TRBD1 (6 bases). CDR3 length: 13 amino acids. The V gene lost 5 bases and the J gene lost 4 bases, with 11 bases spanning the gap. From germline, CDR1 is MDHEN and CDR2 SYDVKM. The CDR3 nucleotides read TGTGCCAGCAGTAGGGGGTTGGGCACTGAAGCTTTCTTT. It encodes CASSRGLGTEAFF. Combining the CDR3 with reference TRBV28 and TRBJ1-1 gives the whole variable domain DVKVTQSSRYLVKRTGEKVFLECVQDMDHENMFWYRQDPGLGLRLIYFSYDVKMKEKGDIPEGYSVSREKKERFSLILESASTNQTSMYLCASSRGLGTEAFFGQGTRLTVV.

The chain recombines TRBV10-1 with TRBJ2-3; TRBD1 matches 9 bases. The length of the CDR3 is 15 residues. Germline V gives CDR1 WNHNN, CDR2 SYGVQD (reference sequence). Trimming took 4 bases from V and 6 from J; bases not matched to a gene: 8. DNA of the CDR3: TGCGCCAGCAGTGCGGACAGGGGCCCACCGGATACGCAGTATTTT. Its protein is CASSADRGPPDTQYF.

The CDR3 spells CASSFDDGDREGYTF. CDR3 sequence (DNA): TGCGCCAGCAGCTTCGACGATGGGGACAGGGAAGGCTACACCTTC. The rearrangement links TRBV5-1 to TRBJ1-2; 9 positions agree with TRBD1. Trimming at V came to 2 bases and at J to 8 bases, leaving 10 bases not matched to a gene. Germline V gene lookup returns CDR1 SGHRS and CDR2 YFSETQ. The CDR3 has 15 amino acids.

The gene calls are TRBV2 and TRBJ2-5; possibly TRBD2 for D (5 bases). The V end was cut by 8 bases, the J end by 4 bases, with 8 bases between. The germline V gene encodes CDR1 SNHLY and CDR2 FYNNEI. CDR3 length: 11 amino acids. The DNA for the CDR3 is TGTGCCAGCCTCCGGGGAGAGACCCAGTACTTC. Amino acids: CASLRGETQYF.

This chain joins TRBV7-9 and TRBJ1-5; no reliable D call. Trimming cost V 3 bases and J 6 bases, with 6 bases left between them. Germline loops: CDR1 SEHNR, CDR2 FQNEAQ (reference sequence). The length of the CDR3 is 12 residues. Here the CDR3 DNA reads TGTGCCAGCAGCTTTCCCGGTCAGCCCCAGCATTTT. This encodes CASSFPGQPQHF.

The chain is built from TRBV30 and TRBJ1-6, with D possibly matching TRBD1 (5 bases). Germline CDR1 GTSNPN, CDR2 SVGIG (reference sequence). The CDR3 contains 14 residues. Trimming pared 4 bases from V and 6 bases from J, leaving 13 bases between. Here the CDR3 reads CAWTGGRTNSPLHF. The CDR3 DNA is TGTGCCTGGACGGGGGGACGGACTAATTCACCCCTCCACTTT. The full variable domain, in which reference TRBV30 and TRBJ1-6 provide the parts outside the CDR3, is SQTIHQWPATLVQPVGSPLSLECTVEGTSNPNLYWYRQAAGRGLQLLFYSVGIGQISSEVPQNLSASRPQDRQFILSSKKLLLSDSGFYLCAWTGGRTNSPLHFGNGTRLTVT.

The chain recombines TRBV9 with TRBJ1-2, with 8 bases aligning to TRBD1. CDR1 is SGDLS, CDR2 YYNGEE, per germline. CDR3 length: 12 amino acids. The V gene end was trimmed by 5 bases and the J gene end by 8 bases; junction bases not matched to a gene: 5. CDR3 loop: CASSGQGGGYTF. The CDR3 DNA is TGTGCCAGCAGTGGACAGGGTGGCGGCTACACCTTC.

The genes are TRBV27 and TRBJ1-4; 8 positions match TRBD1. This CDR3 spans 14 amino acids. The J segment lost 5 bases and the V segment lost 4 bases, leaving 3 bases of the junction unmatched. Germline CDR1 reads MNHEY; CDR2 reads SMNVEV (reference sequence). The CDR3 sequence is CASSSRTGNEKLFF. The CDR3 region has the DNA TGTGCCAGCAGTTCCCGGACAGGGAATGAAAAACTGTTTTTT.

The chain couples TRBV2 to TRBJ1-1; D is ambiguous. The CDR3 extends over 14 amino acids. Trimming removed 4 bases from V and 4 bases from J, with 13 bases in between. CDR1 and CDR2 (germline): SNHLY, FYNNEI. The CDR3 DNA reads as TGTGCCAGCAGTGCCTCGGGGAGGGCCACTGAAGCTTTCTTT. Amino acid sequence: CASSASGRATEAFF.

The chain uses TRBV10-3 and TRBJ2-1; 9 bases align to TRBD2. Trimming removed 6 bases from V and 4 bases from J; junction bases left unmatched: 16. The CDR3 totals 18 residues. Germline values: CDR1 ENHRY, CDR2 SYGVKD. The CDR3 nucleotides are TGTGCCATCAGGAATGCGGGGGGGCGGATCAAGGCTTACAATGAGCAGTTCTTC. Protein product: CAIRNAGGRIKAYNEQFF.

V is TRBV4-1 and J is TRBJ2-1, with TRBD1 as a possible D gene (6 bases). CDR3 length equals 15 residues. CDR1 MGHRA and CDR2 YSYEKL come from the germline V gene. Trimming pared 1 base from V and 9 bases from J, leaving 16 bases between. In DNA, the CDR3 is TGCGCCAGCAGCCAAGTCCACCAGGGGAGTGCTGAGCAGTTCTTC. Protein product: CASSQVHQGSAEQFF.

The chain couples TRBV6-5 to TRBJ2-7; 7 bases align to TRBD2. Per germline, CDR1 MNHEY and CDR2 SVGAGI. The J segment lost 3 bases and the V segment lost 6 bases, leaving 11 bases of the junction unmatched. The CDR3 consists of 15 residues. CDR3 in amino acids: CASSPQPGTNYEQYF. CDR3 nucleotides: TGTGCCAGCAGCCCCCAGCCCGGGACTAACTACGAGCAGTACTTC.

The chain links TRBV5-1 to TRBJ1-1, with D possibly TRBD1 on 6 matching bases. From germline, CDR1 is SGHRS and CDR2 YFSETQ. Trimming pared 5 bases from V and 3 bases from J, leaving 14 bases between. The CDR3 consists of 14 residues. In DNA form, the CDR3 reads TGCGCCAGCAGTGGGGGCGGGAGGGACACTGAAGCTTTCTTT. The encoded protein is CASSGGGRDTEAFF. The full variable domain, rest sourced from reference TRBV5-1 and TRBJ1-1, is KAGVTQTPRYLIKTRGQQVTLSCSPISGHRSVSWYQQTPGQGLQFLFEYFSETQRNKGNFPGRFSGRQFSNSRSEMNVSTLELGDSALYLCASSGGGRDTEAFFGQGTRLTVV.

The V call is TRBV18, the J call TRBJ1-2; 7 bases align to TRBD1. Trimming removed 3 bases from V and 4 bases from J; junction bases left unmatched: 5. CDR1 and CDR2 from the germline V gene are KGHSH and LQKENI. The CDR3 extends over 14 amino acids. The CDR3 protein is CASSPLGTAYGYTF. In DNA, the CDR3 is TGTGCCAGCTCACCCCTGGGGACAGCCTATGGCTACACCTTC.

The V and J genes are TRBV11-2 and TRBJ2-7; tentatively, D is TRBD1 (6 bases). Looked up from germline, CDR1 is SGHAT and CDR2 is FQNNGV. The CDR3 length is 16 residues. With 0 bases removed from V and 0 bases from J, the gap between germline ends came to 12 bases. The CDR3 nucleotides are TGTGCCAGCAGCTTAGAGGACAGTTGGAGCTCCTACGAGCAGTACTTC. Amino acids: CASSLEDSWSSYEQYF.

In its sample, this clone was seen a few times. The chain links TRBV7-9 to TRBJ2-7; no reliable D call. The CDR3 loop spans 14 amino acids. Trimming pared 8 bases from V and 3 bases from J, leaving 17 bases between. CDR1 and CDR2 (germline): SEHNR, FQNEAQ (reference sequence). The CDR3 here is CASSPAPTRYEQYF. CDR3 in DNA: TGTGCCAGCTCCCCCGCCCCCACACGCTACGAGCAGTACTTC.

V usage is TRBV19 and J usage is TRBJ2-5, with TRBD2 matching 12 bases. The CDR3 sequence is 16 residues long. The germline V gene has CDR1 LNHDA and CDR2 SQIVND (reference sequence). Trimming at V came to 7 bases and at J to 2 bases, leaving 8 bases not matched to a gene. This CDR3 is CASKASGGARQETQYF. The CDR3 DNA follows: TGTGCCAGTAAGGCTAGCGGGGGGGCTCGGCAAGAGACCCAGTACTTC.

The gene calls are TRBV7-3 and TRBJ2-1; D may be TRBD2 (7 bases). The germline V and J ends were trimmed by 5 bases and 2 bases, with 13 bases remaining between them. The germline CDR1 and CDR2 sequences are SGHTA and FQGTGA. The CDR3 runs to 15 residues. The CDR3 DNA follows: TGTGCCAGCAGCCCAATAGGGGGGGCCTACAATGAGCAGTTCTTC. Its protein is CASSPIGGAYNEQFF.

V usage is TRBV13 and J usage is TRBJ1-1; D gene uncertain. Deletions cut 4 bases from V and 5 bases from J, with 8 bases between. There are 12 residues in the CDR3. Germline V gives CDR1 PRHDT, CDR2 FYEKMQ (reference sequence). In nucleotides, the CDR3 is TGTGCCAGCAGCTCGACGGGAACTGAAGCTTTCTTT. Residues: CASSSTGTEAFF.

V usage is TRBV4-1 and J usage is TRBJ2-5; D not resolved. Trimming removed 0 bases from V and 5 bases from J, with 16 bases in between. Per the germline V gene, CDR1 is MGHRA and CDR2 is YSYEKL. CDR3 length: 16 amino acids. CDR3 sequence (DNA): TGCGCCAGCAGCCAAGAAGCCCCTCGGAGTGCCGAGACCCAGTACTTC. It translates to CASSQEAPRSAETQYF.

The V gene is TRBV4-3, the J gene TRBJ1-4; a possible D gene is TRBD1 (5 bases). This CDR3 spans 15 amino acids. V lost 3 bases and J lost 7, with 15 bases in between. Germline loops: CDR1 LGHNA, CDR2 YSLEER. CDR3 loop: CASSHLQGPGEKLFF. CDR3 DNA sequence: TGCGCCAGCAGCCACCTCCAGGGCCCCGGTGAAAAACTGTTTTTT.

The V gene is TRBV7-6, the J gene TRBJ2-1, with TRBD2 matching 14 bases. The CDR3 covers 21 residues. Germline CDR1 reads SGHVS; CDR2 reads FNYEAQ. V lost 5 bases, J lost 0 bases, and 15 bases stayed unmatched. The CDR3 region is CASSQGVLGLAGGNSYNEQFF. CDR3 nucleotide sequence: TGTGCCAGCAGCCAGGGGGTCCTCGGACTAGCGGGGGGCAACTCCTACAATGAGCAGTTCTTC. Variable domain in full (rest from reference TRBV7-6 and TRBJ2-1): GAGVSQSPRYKVTKRGQDVALRCDPISGHVSLYWYRQALGQGPEFLTYFNYEAQQDKSGLPNDRFSAERPEGSISTLTIQRTEQRDSAMYRCASSQGVLGLAGGNSYNEQFFGPGTRLTVL.

A single count supports this clone. V usage is TRBV3-1 (or the pseudogene TRBV3-2) and J usage is TRBJ1-1, with D possibly being TRBD1 (6 bases). The CDR3 is 15 residues long. CDR1 is LGHDT and CDR2 is YNNKEL in the germline V gene (reference sequence). The V gene lost 4 bases and the J gene lost 6 bases, with 18 bases spanning the gap. CDR3 coding DNA: TGTGCCAGCAGCCCAAACGGGGGGGGCGATGCTGAAGCTTTCTTT. Protein: CASSPNGGGDAEAFF.

The chain carries TRBV6-5 and TRBJ2-7; the match to TRBD2 covers 12 bases. Trimming removed 4 bases from V and 2 bases from J; junction bases left unmatched: 0. Germline V gene sequence: CDR1 MNHEY, CDR2 SVGAGI. The CDR3 runs to 14 residues. CDR3 protein: CASSWTSGAYEQYF. In nucleotides, the CDR3 is TGTGCCAGCAGTTGGACTAGCGGGGCCTACGAGCAGTACTTC.

This clone was seen just once. The CDR3 spells CASSTLRAGATYEQYF. The CDR3 region has the DNA TGTGCCAGCAGCACTCTCAGGGCAGGGGCGACCTACGAGCAGTACTTC. The genes are TRBV11-2 and TRBJ2-7; tentative D call: TRBD1 (6 bases). The CDR3 consists of 16 residues. Trimming shortened V by 5 bases and J by 2 bases, and 19 bases separated the two germline ends. The germline CDR1 and CDR2 sequences are SGHAT and FQNNGV. Full variable domain (outside the CDR3, taken from reference TRBV11-2 and TRBJ2-7): EAGVAQSPRYKIIEKRQSVAFWCNPISGHATLYWYQQILGQGPKLLIQFQNNGVVDDSQLPKDRFSAERLKGVDSTLKIQPAKLEDSAVYLCASSTLRAGATYEQYFGPGTRLTVT.

In this sample, this clone turned up once. The chain employs TRBV7-9 and TRBJ2-7; the D gene is possibly TRBD2 (6 bases). The CDR3 contains 12 residues. Per germline, CDR1 SEHNR and CDR2 FQNEAQ (reference sequence). V dropped 5 bases and J dropped 7 bases, with 12 bases sitting between them. The CDR3 bases are TGTGCCAGCAGCCCGGGACTGTATGAGCAGTACTTC. Translating gives CASSPGLYEQYF. Full variable domain (remainder filled in from reference TRBV7-9 and TRBJ2-7): DTGVSQNPRHKITKRGQNVTFRCDPISEHNRLYWYRQTLGQGPEFLTYFQNEAQLEKSRLLSDRFSAERPKGSFSTLEIQRTEQGDSAMYLCASSPGLYEQYFGPGTRLTVT.